These 12 T cell receptor beta chains share one sample of origin, sequenced in a study of shared clonotypes between healthy human individuals (dated by TCRdb to between 2020 and 2021). Receptors were amplified or captured by the immunoSEQ multiplex PCR assay. TCRdb provides this immuneACCESS table in a form limited to in-frame rearrangements. Some clones are lacking; in checked studies, under half of them reflect an unresolved V gene, and why the rest are absent is not known. For this sample there are around 500,000 clones; over 65% appear just once. The ten largest clones capture 10% to 15% of the sample. Sequencing was performed on PBMCs. The source is a woman aged 40 to 50 in good health. Some clones in this sample may be carry-over from other donors' samples.

This clone appeared a few times. The chain couples TRBV11-3 to TRBJ1-3, with 7 nucleotides matching TRBD1. CDR1 is SGHNT, CDR2 YENEEA, per germline. The CDR3 spans 13 residues. Unmatched junction bases numbered 1, after V lost 5 bases and J lost 3 bases. The CDR3 loop reads CASSTGVGNTIYF. As DNA, the CDR3 is TGTGCCAGCAGCACAGGGGTTGGAAACACCATATATTTT.

This chain connects TRBV6-1 to TRBJ2-5; tentatively, D is TRBD1 (6 bases). Germline CDR1 reads MNHNS; CDR2 reads SASEGT. The CDR3 length is 14 residues. V dropped 5 bases and J dropped 2 bases, with 12 bases sitting between them. CDR3 protein: CASSWTAAQETQYF. CDR3 sequence (DNA): TGTGCCAGCAGTTGGACAGCCGCGCAAGAGACCCAGTACTTC.

The chain couples TRBV10-1 to TRBJ2-7, with D perhaps TRBD2 (6 bases). CDR1 and CDR2 from the germline V gene are WNHNN and SYGVQD (reference sequence). The CDR3 is 15 residues long. V was trimmed by 2 bases and J by 3 bases, leaving 14 bases between them. The CDR3 sequence: CASSESTAAGYEQYF. CDR3 DNA sequence: TGCGCCAGCAGTGAGAGTACCGCAGCGGGCTACGAGCAGTACTTC.

This chain joins TRBV5-1 and TRBJ1-2, with 8 bases identical to TRBD1. CDR1 and CDR2 from the germline V gene are SGHRS and YFSETQ. CDR3 length: 15 residues. The junction had 11 bases not matched to a gene; V was cut back by 3 bases and J by 7 bases. Written as DNA, the CDR3 is TGCGCCAGCAGCTACGCGGACAGGGAAATAGGTGGCTACACCTTC. Translation: CASSYADREIGGYTF.

This clone has just a few counts. The chain employs TRBV7-9 and TRBJ1-6; D unclear. Per germline, CDR1 SEHNR and CDR2 FQNEAQ (reference sequence). The CDR3 length is 15 residues. V shed 1 base and J shed 8 bases, with 12 bases lying between them. CDR3 bases: TGTGCCAGCAGCTTAGTTGGGCAGGTGGATTCACCCCTCCACTTT. Translating gives CASSLVGQVDSPLHF.

J is TRBJ1-1 and V is TRBV7-9; TRBD1 agrees at 7 bases. CDR3 length equals 13 residues. CDR1 and CDR2 from the germline V gene are SEHNR and FQNEAQ (reference sequence). V shed 7 bases and J 3 bases; nucleotides not matched to a gene: 5. The CDR3 region has the DNA TGTGCCAGCATGACAGGGACTTACACTGAAGCTTTCTTT. It translates to CASMTGTYTEAFF.

This chain connects TRBV28 to TRBJ2-5, with 9 bases lining up with TRBD1. Germline V lookup: CDR1 MDHEN, CDR2 SYDVKM. Trimming took 7 bases from V and 5 from J; bases not matched to a gene: 8. There are 14 residues in the CDR3. The CDR3 DNA reads as TGTGCCAGCACCCGGGACAGGGTTTGGGAGACCCAGTACTTC. This encodes CASTRDRVWETQYF.

This clone showed up just once. The gene calls are TRBV15 and TRBJ2-7; 7 bases align to TRBD2. The CDR3 sequence is 17 residues long. J was trimmed by 0 bases and V by 0 bases; bases with no gene match: 8. Germline V lookup: CDR1 LNHNV, CDR2 YYDKDF (reference sequence). The CDR3, as DNA: TGTGCCACCAGCAGAGATCTTGAGCGGGGCTACTCCTACGAGCAGTACTTC. Residues: CATSRDLERGYSYEQYF.

This clone was detected once. This chain uses TRBV19 with TRBJ2-1; D may be TRBD2 (6 bases). CDR3 length equals 14 residues. Germline-derived CDR1 and CDR2 are LNHDA and SQIVND (reference sequence). V was clipped by 6 bases and J by 7 bases, with 16 bases between them. CDR3 protein: CASSRDSSTNEQFF. CDR3 sequence (DNA): TGTGCCAGTAGCCGGGACTCGTCCACGAATGAGCAGTTCTTC.

This chain links TRBV6-1 with TRBJ1-4; D is ambiguous. There are 15 residues in the CDR3. The V and J ends lost 3 bases and 4 bases respectively, with 12 bases between them. The germline gives CDR1 MNHNS, CDR2 SASEGT. In DNA form, the CDR3 reads TGTGCCAGCAGTGACTCGGGAACCCTTAATGAAAAACTGTTTTTT. This sequence encodes CASSDSGTLNEKLFF.

This clone was counted a single time. V and J are TRBV9 and TRBJ2-5; the D is unclear. The CDR3 has 15 amino acids. Trimming removed 0 bases from V and 0 bases from J, with 9 bases in between. The germline V gene encodes CDR1 SGDLS and CDR2 YYNGEE. The CDR3 reads CASSVGNGYQETQYF. The DNA for the CDR3 is TGTGCCAGCAGCGTAGGTAACGGGTACCAAGAGACCCAGTACTTC. The variable domain in full, with the rest retrieved from reference TRBV9 and TRBJ2-5, is DSGVTQTPKHLITATGQRVTLRCSPRSGDLSVYWYQQSLDQGLQFLIQYYNGEERAKGNILERFSAQQFPDLHSELNLSSLELGDSALYFCASSVGNGYQETQYFGPGTRLLVL.

This rearrangement joins TRBV6-1 to TRBJ2-1; 10 bases are shared with TRBD2. The CDR3 covers 13 residues. V was clipped by 0 bases and J by 15 bases; unmatched bases: 5. Germline V gives CDR1 MNHNS, CDR2 SASEGT. CDR3 bases: TGTGCCAGCAGTGAAGCTAGCGGGAGGTGGGGGTTCTTC. It codes for CASSEASGRWGFF.